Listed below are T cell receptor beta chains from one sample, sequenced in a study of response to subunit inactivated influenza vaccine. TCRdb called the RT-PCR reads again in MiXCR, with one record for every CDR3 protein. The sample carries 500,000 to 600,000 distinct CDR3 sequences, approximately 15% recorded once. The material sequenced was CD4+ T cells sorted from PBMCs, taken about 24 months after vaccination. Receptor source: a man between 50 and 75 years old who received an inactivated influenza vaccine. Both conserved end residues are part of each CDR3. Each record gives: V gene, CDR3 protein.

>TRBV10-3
CAISEGNEGAGSTDTQYF
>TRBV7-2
CASSDSGRGNEQFF
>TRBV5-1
CASSWTSVNEQFF
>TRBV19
CATRLGANTEAFF
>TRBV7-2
CASSPGGRPYEQYF
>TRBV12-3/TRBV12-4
CASRRSGPNTGELFF
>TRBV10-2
CASSEGRGPWDTQYF
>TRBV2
CASSQEQDQPQHF
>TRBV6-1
CASSEVQGSYEQYF
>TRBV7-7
CASSLGGGPEETQYF
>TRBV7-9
CASSLGQSNSGNTIYF
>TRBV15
CATSRDRMANSPLHF
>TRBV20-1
CSALQGLNTEAFF
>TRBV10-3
CAIRFALGTEAFF
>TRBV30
CAWSSGTVNTEAFF
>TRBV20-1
CSARNPGQSTDTQYF
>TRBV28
CASSSVRRTYEQYF
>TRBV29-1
CSVEDPSGEGAGTSYNEQFF
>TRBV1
CTSSQDLCPRERAYNEQFF
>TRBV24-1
CATSDLGTGDTDTQYF
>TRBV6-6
CASRSDGGEKLFF
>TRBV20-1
CSASPGTNYNEQFF
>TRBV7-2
CASSPPSRTSGYEQYF
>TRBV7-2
CASSQVETQYF
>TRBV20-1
CSARVGISSYNSPLHF
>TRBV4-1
CASSLARSSYNELFF
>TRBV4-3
CASSQIAGGLGELFF
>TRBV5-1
CASSLNRGRDPYGYTF
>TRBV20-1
CSAGRTGGTGELFF
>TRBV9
CASSVEQGGKQFF
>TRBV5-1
CASSLGRNQETQYF
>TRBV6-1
CASTGQGFRPRVGEQYF
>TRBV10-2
CASSESHSPLHF
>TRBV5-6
CASSLDPVLGSPLHF
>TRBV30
CAWRRTRSSYNEQFF
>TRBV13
CASSLRLAYEQYF
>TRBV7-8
CASSLARNNSPLHF
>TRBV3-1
CASSQGLAAGELFF
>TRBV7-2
CASSSSQRSGNEQFF
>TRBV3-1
CASSQDGEQTQYF
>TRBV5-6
CASSLDGTQETQYF
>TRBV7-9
CASSLIPGHFQETQYF